The clone carrying this T cell receptor (beta chain) showed up many times. The germline gives CDR1 SGDLS, CDR2 YYNGEE. Trimming pared 3 bases from V and 3 bases from J, leaving 9 bases between. The CDR3 covers 13 residues. Hyperthyroidism had been newly diagnosed in patients aged 18 to 65, and its duration was under 2 months. The data originate from a study of T cells in Graves' hyperthyroidism and ophthalmopathy. Amplified TCR beta CDR3 regions came from RNA transcripts. An initial round of RT-PCR targeting the TCR CDR3 relied on the HTBI primer set. One entry per CDR3 protein, called by TCRdb with MiXCR from the multiplex PCR reads. The data show a few hundred thousand distinct CDR3 sequences, just over 45% seen once.

The sample was peripheral blood or thyroid tissue (not recorded which). This receptor was taken from a young woman with Graves' hyperthyroidism. The chain recombines TRBV9 with TRBJ1-1; D not resolved. DNA of the CDR3: TGTGCCAGCAGCGGAGGACGGTACACTGAAGCTTTCTTT. This encodes CASSGGRYTEAFF.